The text below deals with one T cell receptor beta chain. Its antigen remains unidentified. This sample stems from a study of cytomegalovirus exposure and HLA in healthy donors. Findings and caveats of the study: Reported findings show TCR beta sequences accurately forecast HLA-A and HLA-B alleles in most subjects. In a later analysis, donors in an Asian-associated ancestry cluster reportedly had fewer N-insertions in productive TCRs than the cohort mean. Excluded: some indistinguishable V segments such as TRBV6-2 and TRBV6-3. Rarity held for most TCR sequences, but there were some public TCRs that occurred in many donors.

Primers included in the PCR were 60 Vbeta and 13 Jbeta primers. Method: immunoSEQ multiplex PCR; TCRdb's copy keeps in-frame clones and lacks some. The sample shows 70,000 to 90,000 clones, 60% to 75% of them seen only once. V lost 3 bases and J 4 bases, leaving 13 bases between the germline ends. This CDR3 comprises 14 residues. Per the germline V gene, CDR1 is GTSNPN and CDR2 is SVGIG (reference sequence). The clonotype originates from a man aged 40-50 years in good health and CMV-seropositive. J is TRBJ2-1 and V is TRBV30; D is uncertain. Sequencing was done on a sample of PBMCs. The CDR3 nucleotides are TGTGCCTGGAGCCCTTTATCCGGGTACAATGAGCAGTTCTTC. Translation gives CAWSPLSGYNEQFF. The whole variable domain, filled in from reference TRBV30 and TRBJ2-1, reads SQTIHQWPATLVQPVGSPLSLECTVEGTSNPNLYWYRQAAGRGLQLLFYSVGIGQISSEVPQNLSASRPQDRQFILSSKKLLLSDSGFYLCAWSPLSGYNEQFFGPGTRLTVL.